This entry lists 9 T cell receptor beta chains sequenced from one sample in a study of T cell responses to AZD1222 COVID-19 vaccine (dated by TCRdb to the early 2020s). Libraries were prepared through the immunoSEQ multiplex PCR assay. This immuneACCESS table, as held by TCRdb, lists in-frame sequences with V and J called but not all clones. Of the missing ones, under half trace to an unresolved V gene in checked studies; the others have no known cause. The sample table holds some 90,000 clones, of which around nine tenths were seen once. The biggest ten clones account for about an eighth of the sample. According to the study, the label for this sample's time point signals: baseline before first vaccination. Sequencing was performed on peripheral blood, taken on day 0 of AZD1222 vaccination. The origin of the receptors is an adult in good health.

CDR3 nucleotide sequence: TGTGCCAGCAGGATGGACAGGACAGGCGGGGAGCTGTTTTTT. Its protein product is CASRMDRTGGELFF. This sequence joins TRBV7-3 and TRBJ2-2, with 7 nucleotides matching TRBD1. The trim removed 6 bases at V and 7 bases at J, leaving 8 bases unmatched. Germline V gene lookup returns CDR1 SGHTA and CDR2 FQGTGA. The CDR3 length is 14 residues.

The chain combines TRBV30 with TRBJ1-1; D is ambiguous. V lost 3 bases and J lost 1, with 18 bases in between. CDR1 is GTSNPN and CDR2 is SVGIG in the germline V gene (reference sequence). The CDR3 is made up of 16 amino acids. The DNA for the CDR3 is TGTGCCTGGAGGGGCTCCCCTTGGGGAACGAACACTGAAGCTTTCTTT. Translating gives CAWRGSPWGTNTEAFF. The full variable domain, its missing parts supplied by reference TRBV30 and TRBJ1-1, is SQTIHQWPATLVQPVGSPLSLECTVEGTSNPNLYWYRQAAGRGLQLLFYSVGIGQISSEVPQNLSASRPQDRQFILSSKKLLLSDSGFYLCAWRGSPWGTNTEAFFGQGTRLTVV.

The rearrangement joins TRBV5-5 to TRBJ1-2; unclear D gene. There are 14 residues in the CDR3. In germline, CDR1 is SGHKS, CDR2 YYEKEE (reference sequence). The V gene lost 0 bases and the J gene lost 4 bases, with 10 bases spanning the gap. For the CDR3, the DNA is TGTGCCAGCAGCTTGGGAGGGAAGGGCTATGGCTACACCTTC. Its protein product is CASSLGGKGYGYTF.

The genes are TRBV5-1 and TRBJ2-1, with a possible D match to TRBD2 (6 bases). The CDR3 runs to 13 residues. Germline loops: CDR1 SGHRS, CDR2 YFSETQ. V was pared by 6 bases and J by 7 bases, with 14 bases between. CDR3 sequence (DNA): TGCGCCAGCAATCGGCGGGGAAAGAATGAGCAGTTCTTC. Translation: CASNRRGKNEQFF.

J is TRBJ1-1 and V is TRBV11-2; a weak D match, TRBD1 (5 bases). This CDR3 is 14 amino acids long. Trimming removed 1 base at V and 2 bases at J, with 8 bases between. Germline V gene data show CDR1 as SGHAT and CDR2 as FQNNGV. CDR3 loop: CASSLGQGNTEAFF. CDR3 bases: TGTGCCAGCAGCTTAGGGCAGGGAAACACTGAAGCTTTCTTT.

The V gene is TRBV7-2, the J gene TRBJ2-7; 7 nucleotides agree with TRBD1. Germline CDR1 reads SGHTA; CDR2 reads FQGNSA. The CDR3 is 14 residues long. V lost 5 bases and J lost 2; bases outside the gene matches: 6. The CDR3 reads CASSVRDSTYEQYF. The CDR3 DNA follows: TGTGCCAGCAGCGTCCGGGACAGTACCTACGAGCAGTACTTC. The full variable domain, its missing parts supplied by reference TRBV7-2 and TRBJ2-7, is GAGVSQSPSNKVTEKGKDVELRCDPISGHTALYWYRQSLGQGLEFLIYFQGNSAPDKSGLPSDRFSAERTGGSVSTLTIQRTQQEDSAVYLCASSVRDSTYEQYFGPGTRLTVT.

The chain links TRBV6-6 to TRBJ2-3, with unresolved D. The CDR3 runs to 14 residues. V lost 7 bases to trimming and J lost 3 bases, with 14 bases between them. CDR1 and CDR2 from the germline V gene are MNHNY and SVGAGI (reference sequence). CDR3 in DNA: TGTGCCAGCACCATTAGCTATTCAACAGATACGCAGTATTTT. It yields the protein CASTISYSTDTQYF.

The gene calls are TRBV29-1 and TRBJ1-2, with 7 bases identical to TRBD1. V lost 4 bases, J lost 2 bases, and 1 base stayed unmatched. Per germline, CDR1 SQVTM and CDR2 ANQGSEA. CDR3 size: 12 residues. The CDR3 DNA reads TGCAGCGTTGTACAGGGGAACTATGGCTACACCTTC. Protein: CSVVQGNYGYTF.

The chain uses TRBV6-1 and TRBJ2-3; possibly TRBD1 for D (6 bases). Germline CDR1 is MNHNS and CDR2 is SASEGT. Trimming pared 3 bases from V and 5 bases from J, leaving 24 bases between. The CDR3 extends over 18 amino acids. Written as DNA, the CDR3 is TGTGCCAGCAGTGACGGGCAAAAGGGACACCGCCTCAGAGATACGCAGTATTTT. It is translated as CASSDGQKGHRLRDTQYF.